One sample yielded the 22 T cell receptor beta chains listed below, sequenced in a study of control samples from healthy donors and cancer patients. Assay used: immunoSEQ multiplex PCR; TCRdb lists only in-frame clones, some missing. The repertoire includes approximately 170,000 clones, just over 90% of them detected once, and roughly 1.5% sits in the top ten. Sequencing was performed on blood. These receptors were taken from a man younger than 40 in good health.

The genes are TRBV3-1 (or the pseudogene TRBV3-2) and TRBJ1-6; D call uncertain. CDR1 LGHDT and CDR2 YNNKEL come from the germline V gene (reference sequence). This CDR3 is 16 amino acids long. V dropped 4 bases and J dropped 8 bases, with 18 bases sitting between them. The chain's CDR3 is CASSLRLGRFDSPLHF. The CDR3 nucleotides read TGTGCCAGCAGCCTACGTCTGGGTCGATTTGATTCACCCCTCCACTTT.

This chain links TRBV7-9 with TRBJ1-3; D is unclear. The CDR3 covers 16 residues. CDR1 SEHNR and CDR2 FQNEAQ come from the germline V gene (reference sequence). The ends were cut back, 1 base at V and 4 bases at J, with 14 bases in the middle. CDR3 coding DNA: TGTGCCAGCAGCTTAGGCGGGGAAAGGAGAGGAAACACCATATATTTT. Its translation is CASSLGGERRGNTIYF.

The chain joins TRBV28 to TRBJ1-5; D is perhaps TRBD1 (5 bases). V lost 5 bases and J 4 bases, leaving 15 bases between the germline ends. CDR1 is MDHEN, CDR2 SYDVKM, per germline. This CDR3 comprises 15 residues. CDR3 coding DNA: TGTGCCAGCAGTCCAACAGGTTTCGGAAATCAGCCCCAGCATTTT. Its translation: CASSPTGFGNQPQHF.

The CDR3 spells CASSERKTGTANYGYTF. CDR3 DNA: TGTGCCAGCAGTGAAAGAAAGACAGGGACCGCTAACTATGGCTACACCTTC. The rearrangement uses TRBV6-1 and TRBJ1-2; TRBD1 matches at 7 bases. The CDR3 is 17 amino acids. CDR1 and CDR2 from the germline V gene are MNHNS and SASEGT. V lost 2 bases and J lost 0; bases outside the gene matches: 9.

The chain uses TRBV5-1 and TRBJ1-2, with D tentatively TRBD1 (5 bases). This CDR3 is built from 16 residues. CDR1 and CDR2 from the germline V gene are SGHRS and YFSETQ. V lost 5 bases and J lost 12, with 29 bases in between. The CDR3 is CASSPSPSGTDLKDTF. Here the CDR3 DNA reads TGCGCCAGCAGTCCCTCCCCCTCCGGGACCGATCTTAAGGACACCTTC.

The chain links TRBV7-6 to TRBJ2-5; D not resolved. The CDR3 has 12 residues. Trimming cost V 5 bases and J 1 base, with 5 bases left between them. Per the germline V gene, CDR1 is SGHVS and CDR2 is FNYEAQ. CDR3 nucleotides: TGTGCCAGCAGCCCCTCCCAAGAGACCCAGTACTTC. Translation gives CASSPSQETQYF.

DNA for the CDR3: TGTGCCAGCAGCCAGGGACAGATTAATGAAAAACTGTTTTTT. Its protein product is CASSQGQINEKLFF. The rearrangement uses TRBV9 and TRBJ1-4; TRBD1 agrees at 7 bases. This CDR3 is built from 14 residues. J lost 4 bases, V lost 4 bases, and 4 bases had no gene match. CDR1 and CDR2 from the germline V gene are SGDLS and YYNGEE.

The gene calls are TRBV11-2 and TRBJ2-5; weak D call: TRBD1 (5 bases). CDR1 SGHAT and CDR2 FQNNGV come from the germline V gene. This CDR3 is built from 13 residues. Trimming removed 4 bases at V and 3 bases at J, with 9 bases between. CDR3 protein: CASSWGLKETQYF. Written as DNA, the CDR3 is TGTGCCAGCAGCTGGGGCCTCAAAGAGACCCAGTACTTC.

The chain has TRBV2 and TRBJ1-1; TRBD1 matches at 9 bases. This CDR3 has 14 amino acids. Germline CDR1 is SNHLY and CDR2 is FYNNEI. The trim removed 5 bases at V and 1 base at J, leaving 2 bases unmatched. CDR3 protein: CASSYRGPNTEAFF. The CDR3 region has the DNA TGTGCCAGCAGTTACAGGGGGCCGAACACTGAAGCTTTCTTT.

The rearrangement links TRBV9 to TRBJ1-4; D is unclear. The V gene's germline CDR1 is SGDLS and CDR2 YYNGEE. Trimming removed 0 bases at V and 4 bases at J, with 7 bases between. This CDR3 is 14 amino acids long. The CDR3 DNA sequence: TGTGCCAGCAGCGTAGACCGGGGTAATGAAAAACTGTTTTTT. Translated, it gives CASSVDRGNEKLFF.

This sequence joins TRBV30 and TRBJ2-3; 13 bases align to TRBD2. CDR1 is GTSNPN and CDR2 is SVGIG in the germline V gene (reference sequence). This CDR3 spans 15 amino acids. With V trimmed by 7 bases and J by 5 bases, 9 bases remained unmatched. The DNA of the CDR3 is TGTGCCTACCAAGGGACTAGCGGGATGGGAGATACGCAGTATTTT. It codes for CAYQGTSGMGDTQYF.

The V and J genes are TRBV5-1 and TRBJ2-3; 11 nucleotides agree with TRBD2. With 4 bases clipped from V and 5 bases from J, the junction kept 9 bases outside the gene matches. The CDR3 is 16 amino acids. Germline CDR1 SGHRS, CDR2 YFSETQ. The CDR3 protein is CASSPIAGGRVDTQYF. In DNA, the CDR3 is TGCGCCAGCAGCCCTATAGCGGGGGGGCGTGTAGATACGCAGTATTTT.

The chain couples TRBV7-3 to TRBJ2-1; TRBD1 is a possible D gene (5 bases). V shed 1 base and J shed 7 bases, with 11 bases lying between them. Per germline, CDR1 SGHTA and CDR2 FQGTGA. The CDR3 runs to 14 residues. The CDR3 DNA sequence: TGTGCCAGCAGCTTAAAGTCCCCAGGGAATGAGCAGTTCTTC. The encoded protein is CASSLKSPGNEQFF.

In its sample, this clone was seen once. This sequence joins TRBV9 and TRBJ2-1; no clear D. With 1 base removed from V and 2 bases from J, the gap between germline ends came to 10 bases. The CDR3 is 15 residues long. Per germline, CDR1 SGDLS and CDR2 YYNGEE. Here the CDR3 DNA reads TGTGCCAGCAGCGTACGGTCCGGACCCTACAATGAGCAGTTCTTC. Its protein is CASSVRSGPYNEQFF.

A single count supports this clone. The chain has TRBV7-2 and TRBJ2-1; 9 nucleotides line up with TRBD2. Germline loops: CDR1 SGHTA, CDR2 FQGNSA. This CDR3 region has 15 residues. V gave up 1 base and J gave up 7 bases; unmatched junction bases: 5. The DNA for the CDR3 is TGTGCCAGCAGCTTAGAGCGGGGGGCGGGTAATGAGCAGTTCTTC. Translated: CASSLERGAGNEQFF.

The chain uses TRBV6-1 and TRBJ1-2, with 9 bases identical to TRBD1. Per germline, CDR1 MNHNS and CDR2 SASEGT. J was trimmed by 7 bases and V by 2 bases; bases with no gene match: 8. The CDR3 totals 15 residues. The CDR3 DNA follows: TGTGCCAGCAGTGAATACACAGGGGGCCGAGGTGGCTACACCTTC. It specifies CASSEYTGGRGGYTF.

This rearrangement joins TRBV5-4 to TRBJ2-5, with 8 positions matching TRBD1. From germline, CDR1 is SGHNT and CDR2 YYREEE (reference sequence). V lost 5 bases and J lost 6; bases outside the gene matches: 12. The CDR3 totals 15 residues. CDR3 sequence (DNA): TGTGCCAGCAGTCCTGCTCAGGGGGCTTTAAAGACCCAGTACTTC. It is translated as CASSPAQGALKTQYF.

This clone was seen a handful of times. V usage is TRBV24-1 and J usage is TRBJ2-3; 9 nucleotides match TRBD2. This CDR3 is built from 16 residues. Germline V gives CDR1 KGHDR, CDR2 SFDVKD. V lost 1 base to trimming and J lost 4 bases; unmatched junction nucleotides: 5. CDR3 sequence: CATSDFSSGIADTQYF. The CDR3, as DNA: TGTGCCACCAGTGATTTCTCTAGCGGGATCGCAGATACGCAGTATTTT.

This clone occurred a few times. This chain connects TRBV4-1 to TRBJ1-1; TRBD1 is a possible D gene (5 bases). V was shortened by 0 bases and J by 1 base, with 12 bases between the two germline ends. CDR1 and CDR2 (germline): MGHRA, YSYEKL. The CDR3 is 16 residues long. The CDR3, as DNA: TGCGCCAGCAGCCAAGATCCCGGGACGGGGAACACTGAAGCTTTCTTT. This sequence encodes CASSQDPGTGNTEAFF.

This rearrangement joins TRBV30 to TRBJ2-6; 10 nucleotides agree with TRBD1. The CDR3 has 16 amino acids. The ends lost 4 bases at V and 4 bases at J; junction bases unmatched: 7. The germline V gene has CDR1 GTSNPN and CDR2 SVGIG (reference sequence). CDR3 coding DNA: TGTGCCTGGAATCCCGGGACAGGGGCGGGGGCCAACGTCCTGACTTTC. This translates into CAWNPGTGAGANVLTF.

This clone was counted a few times. J is TRBJ2-1 and V is TRBV9, with 14 bases lining up with TRBD2. Germline V gene data show CDR1 as SGDLS and CDR2 as YYNGEE. Trimming removed 3 bases from V and 8 bases from J; junction bases left unmatched: 7. The CDR3 contains 16 residues. CDR3 amino acids: CASSAATSGRGYEQFF. CDR3 coding DNA: TGTGCCAGCAGCGCAGCGACTAGCGGGAGGGGGTATGAGCAGTTCTTC.

The chain combines TRBV7-2 with TRBJ2-1; 8 nucleotides align to TRBD2. There are 19 residues in the CDR3. V lost 2 bases and J lost 5; bases outside the gene matches: 17. CDR1 SGHTA and CDR2 FQGNSA come from the germline V gene. The CDR3 here is CASSLYGMAGGFRNNEQFF. CDR3 nucleotides: TGTGCCAGCAGCTTATACGGGATGGCGGGAGGATTCAGGAACAATGAGCAGTTCTTC.